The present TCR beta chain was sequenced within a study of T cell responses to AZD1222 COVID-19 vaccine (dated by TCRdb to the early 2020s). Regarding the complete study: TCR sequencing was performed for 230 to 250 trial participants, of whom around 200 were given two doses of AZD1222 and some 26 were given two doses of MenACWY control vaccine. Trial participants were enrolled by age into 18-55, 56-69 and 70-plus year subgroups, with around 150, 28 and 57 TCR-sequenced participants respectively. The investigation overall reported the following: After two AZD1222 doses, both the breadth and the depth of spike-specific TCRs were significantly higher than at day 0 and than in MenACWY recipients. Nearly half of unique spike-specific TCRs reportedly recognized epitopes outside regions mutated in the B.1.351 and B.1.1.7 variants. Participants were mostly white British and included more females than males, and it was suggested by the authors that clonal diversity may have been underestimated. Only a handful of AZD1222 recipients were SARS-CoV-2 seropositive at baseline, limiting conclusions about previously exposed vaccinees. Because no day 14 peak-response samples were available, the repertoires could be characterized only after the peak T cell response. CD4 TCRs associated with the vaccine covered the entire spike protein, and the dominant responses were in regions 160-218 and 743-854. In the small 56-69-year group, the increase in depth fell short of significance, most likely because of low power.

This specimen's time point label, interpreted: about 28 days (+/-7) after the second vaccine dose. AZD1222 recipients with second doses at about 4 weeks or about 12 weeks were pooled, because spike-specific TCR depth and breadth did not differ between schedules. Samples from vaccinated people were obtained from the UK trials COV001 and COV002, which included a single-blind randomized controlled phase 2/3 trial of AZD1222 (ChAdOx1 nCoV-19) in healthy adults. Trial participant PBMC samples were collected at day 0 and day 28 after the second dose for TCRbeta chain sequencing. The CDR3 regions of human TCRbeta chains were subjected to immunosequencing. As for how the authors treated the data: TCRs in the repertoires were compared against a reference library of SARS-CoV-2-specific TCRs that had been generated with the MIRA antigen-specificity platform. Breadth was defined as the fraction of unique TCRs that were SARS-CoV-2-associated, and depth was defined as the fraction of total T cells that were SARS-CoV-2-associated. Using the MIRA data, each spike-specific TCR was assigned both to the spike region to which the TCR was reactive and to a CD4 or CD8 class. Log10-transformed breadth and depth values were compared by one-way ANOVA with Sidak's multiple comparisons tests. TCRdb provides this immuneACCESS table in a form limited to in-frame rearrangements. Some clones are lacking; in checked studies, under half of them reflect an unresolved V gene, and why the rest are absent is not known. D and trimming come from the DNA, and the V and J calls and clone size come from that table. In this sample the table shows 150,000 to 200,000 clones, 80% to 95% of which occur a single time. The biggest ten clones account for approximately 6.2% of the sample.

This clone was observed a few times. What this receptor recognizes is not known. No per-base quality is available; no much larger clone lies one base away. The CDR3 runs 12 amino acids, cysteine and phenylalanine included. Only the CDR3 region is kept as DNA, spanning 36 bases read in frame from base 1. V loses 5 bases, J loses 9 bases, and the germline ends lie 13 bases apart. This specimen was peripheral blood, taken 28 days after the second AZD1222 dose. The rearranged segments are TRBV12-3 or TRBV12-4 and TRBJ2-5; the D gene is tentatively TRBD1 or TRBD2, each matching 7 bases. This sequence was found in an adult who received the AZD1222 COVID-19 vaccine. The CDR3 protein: CASSQGGMAQYF. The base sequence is TGTGCCAGCAGTCAGGGGGGGATGGCCCAGTACTTC.